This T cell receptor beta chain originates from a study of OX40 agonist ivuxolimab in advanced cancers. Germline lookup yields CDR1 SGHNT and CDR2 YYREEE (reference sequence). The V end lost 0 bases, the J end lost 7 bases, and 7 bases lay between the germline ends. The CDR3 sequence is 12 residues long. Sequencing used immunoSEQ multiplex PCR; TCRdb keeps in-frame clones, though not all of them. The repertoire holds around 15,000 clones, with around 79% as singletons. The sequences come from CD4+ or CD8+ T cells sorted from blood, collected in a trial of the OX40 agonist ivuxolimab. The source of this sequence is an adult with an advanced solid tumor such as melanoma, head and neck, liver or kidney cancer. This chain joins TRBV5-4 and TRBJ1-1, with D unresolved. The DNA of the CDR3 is TGTGCCAGCAGCTTGGCAGATAATGAAGCTTTCTTT. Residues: CASSLADNEAFF.